This entry features one TCR beta chain sequence. No antigen is known for it. TCRdb keeps only in-frame clones here, not all; method: immunoSEQ multiplex PCR. The sample comprises 100,000 to 150,000 clones, about 91% of which are singletons, and about 1.1% rests with the top ten. CDR3 length: 12 amino acids. The V and J ends lost 1 base and 6 bases respectively, with 3 bases between them. Germline V gene lookup returns CDR1 SEHNR and CDR2 FQNEAQ (reference sequence). These data are taken from a study of cytomegalovirus exposure and HLA in healthy donors. General study points: Reports indicated that the classifier achieved high specificity and sensitivity in diagnosing cytomegalovirus status. First-cohort TCR clusters tended to co-occur in the approximately 120 validation repertoires, a later analysis found.

The TCR originated in a young woman in good health and CMV-seronegative. Sequences were obtained from PBMCs. V and J are TRBV7-9 and TRBJ1-4; D gene uncertain. CDR3 sequence reads: CASSLVDEKLFF. The CDR3 region has the DNA TGTGCCAGCAGCTTAGTCGATGAAAAACTGTTTTTT.